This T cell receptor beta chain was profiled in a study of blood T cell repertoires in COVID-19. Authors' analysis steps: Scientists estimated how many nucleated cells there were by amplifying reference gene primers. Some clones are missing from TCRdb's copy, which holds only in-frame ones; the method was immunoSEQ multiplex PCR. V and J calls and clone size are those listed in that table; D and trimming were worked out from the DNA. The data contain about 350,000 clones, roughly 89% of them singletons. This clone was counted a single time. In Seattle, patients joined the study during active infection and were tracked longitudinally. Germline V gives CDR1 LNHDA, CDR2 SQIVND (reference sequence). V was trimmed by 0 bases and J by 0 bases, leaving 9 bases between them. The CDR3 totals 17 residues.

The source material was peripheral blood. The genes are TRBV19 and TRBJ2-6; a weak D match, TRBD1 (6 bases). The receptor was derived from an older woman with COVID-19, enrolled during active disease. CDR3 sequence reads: CASSIERGSSGANVLTF. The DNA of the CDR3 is TGTGCCAGTAGTATAGAAAGGGGGAGCTCTGGGGCCAACGTCCTGACTTTC. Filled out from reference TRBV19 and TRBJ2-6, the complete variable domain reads DGGITQSPKYLFRKEGQNVTLSCEQNLNHDAMYWYRQDPGQGLRLIYYSQIVNDFQKGDIAEGYSVSREKKESFPLTVTSAQKNPTAFYLCASSIERGSSGANVLTFGAGSRLTVL.